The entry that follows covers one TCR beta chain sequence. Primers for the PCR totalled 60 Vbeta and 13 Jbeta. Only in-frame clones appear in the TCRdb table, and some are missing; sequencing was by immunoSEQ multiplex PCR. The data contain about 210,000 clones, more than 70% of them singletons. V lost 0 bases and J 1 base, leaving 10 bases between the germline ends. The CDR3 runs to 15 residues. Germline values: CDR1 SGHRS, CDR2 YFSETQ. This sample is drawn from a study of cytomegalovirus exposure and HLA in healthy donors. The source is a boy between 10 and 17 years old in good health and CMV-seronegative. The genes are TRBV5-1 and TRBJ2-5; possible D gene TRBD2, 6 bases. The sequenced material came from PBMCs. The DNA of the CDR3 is TGCGCCAGCAGCTTGGGTGGGACTTCCCAAGAGACCCAGTACTTC. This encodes CASSLGGTSQETQYF.